The next 29 T cell receptor beta chains were all read from a single sample in a study of blood T cells in healthy people across ages. A second PCR of 7 to 11 cycles used a sample-barcoded 5' primer and a J-beta primer mix. From the 5' RACE reads, TCRdb called clonotypes with MiXCR, one entry per CDR3 protein. The sample gives hundreds of thousands of distinct CDR3 sequences, roughly 45% of which show up once; under 25% is in the top ten. The sample taken for sequencing was blood. These receptors were collected from an older woman in good health.

This clonotype was seen just once. This may come from a read error, since a much larger clone is one base off. The chain employs TRBV10-3 and TRBJ2-4, with D perhaps assigned TRBD1 or TRBD2 (5 bases each). Per germline, CDR1 ENHRY and CDR2 SYGVKD. This CDR3 has 12 residues. V shed 6 bases and J shed 13 bases, with 16 bases lying between them. DNA for the CDR3: TGTGCCATCAGGGGGGACGACTACGGGCAGTACTTC. It specifies CAIRGDDYGQYF.

The chain has TRBV7-9 and TRBJ2-1; 8 positions match TRBD1. The CDR3 length is 14 residues. The J segment lost 1 base and the V segment lost 4 bases, leaving 0 bases of the junction unmatched. Per germline, CDR1 SEHNR and CDR2 FQNEAQ (reference sequence). CDR3 nucleotide sequence: TGTGCCAGCAGCTGGACAGGGTCCTACAATGAGCAGTTCTTC. Translation: CASSWTGSYNEQFF.

The chain employs TRBV10-1 and TRBJ2-5, with D tentatively TRBD2 (6 bases). The V gene lost 3 bases and the J gene lost 7 bases, with 12 bases spanning the gap. The CDR3 runs 13 residues. From germline, CDR1 is WNHNN and CDR2 SYGVQD (reference sequence). In nucleotides, the CDR3 is TGCGCCAGCAGTGACGGACCGGAGGGGACCCAGTACTTC. Residues: CASSDGPEGTQYF.

The chain joins TRBV29-1 to TRBJ2-7; TRBD2 matches at 8 bases. This CDR3 is built from 14 residues. V gave up 7 bases and J gave up 0 bases; unmatched junction bases: 8. Germline CDR1 is SQVTM and CDR2 is ANQGSEA. The CDR3 DNA sequence: TGCAGCGCCCTTTGGAGCGGGAGCTCCTACGAGCAGTACTTC. This codes for CSALWSGSSYEQYF.

This clonotype has more than one count but fewer than ten. The rearrangement links TRBV9 to TRBJ1-6; D unclear. The CDR3 sequence is 15 residues long. The V end lost 0 bases, the J end lost 7 bases, and 11 bases lay between the germline ends. Per the germline V gene, CDR1 is SGDLS and CDR2 is YYNGEE. The CDR3 sequence: CASSVVGGLNSPLHF. DNA of the CDR3: TGTGCCAGCAGCGTAGTGGGCGGGCTCAATTCACCCCTCCACTTT.

For this clonotype: Germline and junction disagree at one end, which may indicate a read error. The chain has TRBV3-1 and TRBJ2-5; D is uncertain. CDR1 is LGHDT, CDR2 YNNKEL, per germline (reference sequence). The CDR3 totals 12 residues. CDR3 amino acids: CASSQVGETRYF. In nucleotides, the CDR3 is TGTGCCAGCAGCCAAGTGGGTGAGACCCGGTACTTC.

At least ten counts were recorded for this clonotype. V usage is TRBV10-3 and J usage is TRBJ2-7; 11 bases fit TRBD1. CDR1 is ENHRY and CDR2 is SYGVKD in the germline V gene. CDR3 length: 13 residues. Trimming took 5 bases from V and 8 from J; bases not matched to a gene: 5. Here the CDR3 reads CAISPGQGEKQYF. The CDR3 bases are TGTGCCATCAGTCCGGGACAGGGGGAAAAGCAGTACTTC.

The chain is built from TRBV20-1 and TRBJ2-3, with 9 bases identical to TRBD2. The CDR3 has 15 residues. V lost 1 base to trimming and J lost 3 bases; unmatched junction nucleotides: 5. From germline, CDR1 is DFQATT and CDR2 SNEGSKA (reference sequence). The CDR3 nucleotides read TGCAGTGCTAGAGTCGGCGGGAGGGCGACAGATACGCAGTATTTT. This encodes CSARVGGRATDTQYF.

The chain joins TRBV7-6 to TRBJ2-4, with 9 bases matching TRBD2. The end of the DNA is better explained by TRBJ2-7, so the J call may be wrong. Germline V gene sequence: CDR1 SGHVS, CDR2 FNYEAQ. The CDR3 length is 17 residues. The CDR3 DNA is TGTGCCAGCAGCCCCCTTGCGCTAGCGGGAAATGGGGACGAGCAGTACTTC. Its protein product is CASSPLALAGNGDEQYF.

There are a few counts of this clonotype. The chain is built from TRBV6-2 or TRBV6-3 and TRBJ1-4; D is possibly TRBD1 (5 bases). CDR1 and CDR2 from the germline V gene are MNHEY and SVGEGT. V lost 0 bases to trimming and J lost 7 bases, with 15 bases between them. The CDR3 covers 16 residues. CDR3: CASSYSGGRDGEKLFF. CDR3 DNA: TGTGCCAGCAGTTACTCGGGTGGCAGGGATGGTGAAAAACTGTTTTTT.

This clonotype came up a few times. The chain employs TRBV12-3 or TRBV12-4 and TRBJ1-6; the D gene is possibly TRBD1 (5 bases). Trimming shortened V by 5 bases and J by 6 bases, and 14 bases separated the two germline ends. The CDR3 is 15 residues long. The DNA of the CDR3 is TGTGCCAGCAGTGGTTATCCAGGGAGTAATTCACCCCTCCACTTT. Encoded protein: CASSGYPGSNSPLHF.

This chain uses TRBV5-1 with TRBJ2-3, with D unclear. Trimming took 0 bases from V and 2 from J, leaving 10 bases between them. The CDR3 is 15 residues long. CDR1 is SGHRS, CDR2 YFSETQ, per germline. The CDR3 coding sequence is TGCGCCAGCAGCTTGGGGCTAATAGACACAGATACGCAGTATTTT. It specifies CASSLGLIDTDTQYF.

The V gene is TRBV2, the J gene TRBJ2-1; the D call may be TRBD1 or TRBD2 (5 bases each). Looked up from germline, CDR1 is SNHLY and CDR2 is FYNNEI. Trimming shortened V by 4 bases and J by 4 bases, and 20 bases separated the two germline ends. The CDR3 runs 17 residues. The DNA of the CDR3 is TGTGCCAGCAGTGCCTTATGGGACCCTTACCGGTACAATGAGCAGTTCTTC. Its protein product is CASSALWDPYRYNEQFF.

This clonotype appeared a few times. This rearrangement joins TRBV10-2 to TRBJ2-7; D possibly corresponds to TRBD2 (6 bases). V dropped 6 bases and J dropped 4 bases, with 10 bases sitting between them. The CDR3 totals 12 residues. Germline V gives CDR1 WSHSY, CDR2 SAAADI. Here the CDR3 reads CASRRDLYEQYF. The CDR3 bases are TGCGCCAGCAGGAGGGACTTGTACGAGCAGTACTTC.

About this clonotype: One end of the junction fails to match germline, which may point to a read error. The chain combines TRBV7-9 with TRBJ2-7; TRBD2 agrees at 10 bases. In germline, CDR1 is SEHNR, CDR2 FQNEAQ (reference sequence). The CDR3 runs to 14 residues. The CDR3 loop reads CASSLAGVGEAQYF. CDR3 sequence (DNA): TGTGCCAGCAGCCTAGCGGGAGTTGGAGAGGCCCAGTACTTC.

The rearrangement links TRBV28 to TRBJ2-3; 10 bases are shared with TRBD2. The CDR3 extends over 15 amino acids. V lost 6 bases, J lost 5 bases, and 8 bases stayed unmatched. Germline V lookup: CDR1 MDHEN, CDR2 SYDVKM. The CDR3 region is CASRASGSRGDTQYF. DNA of the CDR3: TGTGCCAGCAGGGCTAGCGGGAGTCGGGGAGATACGCAGTATTTT.

This chain uses TRBV2 with TRBJ2-3, with D perhaps TRBD2 (5 bases). The V end lost 0 bases, the J end lost 3 bases, and 13 bases lay between the germline ends. CDR1 is SNHLY and CDR2 is FYNNEI in the germline V gene. The CDR3 is 16 amino acids. The CDR3 DNA is TGTGCCAGCAGTGAAGCTTACCTAGCCTTGACAGATACGCAGTATTTT. It translates to CASSEAYLALTDTQYF.

The table lists this clonotype with a few counts. This chain joins TRBV3-1 and TRBJ2-7; no reliable D call. V was pared by 1 base and J by 2 bases, with 15 bases between. The CDR3 has 16 residues. Germline V CDR1 and CDR2: LGHDT, YNNKEL (reference sequence). This chain's CDR3 is CASSQGRATTPYEQYF. CDR3 coding DNA: TGTGCCAGCAGCCAAGGTCGGGCTACAACCCCCTACGAGCAGTACTTC.

This clonotype was counted between two and nine times. The chain joins TRBV10-3 to TRBJ1-1, with a tentative D call TRBD1 (5 bases). Trimming shortened V by 10 bases and J by 1 base, and 13 bases separated the two germline ends. CDR1 ENHRY and CDR2 SYGVKD come from the germline V gene. CDR3 size: 13 residues. Written as DNA, the CDR3 is TGTGCCACTTCGAGGGGTGGGAACACTGAAGCTTTCTTT. Encoded protein: CATSRGGNTEAFF.

The table lists this clonotype with a few counts. This chain uses TRBV27 with TRBJ2-7; 8 positions match TRBD2. The CDR3 consists of 14 residues. Trimming took 7 bases from V and 0 from J; bases not matched to a gene: 5. Germline V gene sequence: CDR1 MNHEY, CDR2 SMNVEV (reference sequence). CDR3 amino acids: CASKLAESSYEQYF. In DNA form, the CDR3 reads TGTGCCAGCAAACTAGCGGAAAGCTCCTACGAGCAGTACTTC.

This clonotype was counted a few times. The rearrangement joins TRBV27 to TRBJ1-5; 7 nucleotides agree with TRBD1. This CDR3 spans 16 amino acids. V shed 5 bases, J shed 1 base, and the junction held 8 bases outside the gene matches. The germline gives CDR1 MNHEY, CDR2 SMNVEV (reference sequence). CDR3 sequence reads: CASSPRQGVSNQPQHF. The DNA for the CDR3 is TGTGCCAGCAGTCCCAGACAGGGTGTAAGCAATCAGCCCCAGCATTTT.

This clonotype was observed a handful of times. This chain joins TRBV2 and TRBJ1-5; the D is unclear. From germline, CDR1 is SNHLY and CDR2 FYNNEI. Trimming removed 1 base from V and 1 base from J, with 5 bases in between. The CDR3 extends over 14 amino acids. The CDR3 DNA is TGTGCCAGCAGTGAAGGACCCAGCAATCAGCCCCAGCATTTT. Its protein product is CASSEGPSNQPQHF.

The J gene is TRBJ2-5, the V gene TRBV20-1; 8 nucleotides align to TRBD2. This CDR3 has 15 amino acids. Germline V gene lookup returns CDR1 DFQATT and CDR2 SNEGSKA (reference sequence). After removal of 4 bases from V and 11 bases from J, the junction contained 18 bases not matched to a gene. The CDR3 nucleotides read TGCAGTGCTACACCCCGGGAGGGCCCTTACAATGAGCAGTACTTC. This translates into CSATPREGPYNEQYF.

This chain connects TRBV15 to TRBJ2-1; TRBD2 aligns across 16 bases. Germline V gene lookup returns CDR1 LNHNV and CDR2 YYDKDF (reference sequence). Trimming cost V 3 bases and J 10 bases; bases outside gene matches: 12. The CDR3 sequence is 18 residues long. Here the CDR3 DNA reads TGTGCCACCAGCAGTATTCCCGGGACTAGCGGGGGGGCAGAAGAGCAGTTCTTC. The encoded protein is CATSSIPGTSGGAEEQFF.

The chain carries TRBV7-6 and TRBJ2-1; D tentatively reads TRBD1 or TRBD2 (5 bases each). Per the germline V gene, CDR1 is SGHVS and CDR2 is FNYEAQ. The CDR3 has 15 amino acids. The germline V and J ends were trimmed by 5 bases and 7 bases, with 18 bases remaining between them. The CDR3 DNA reads as TGTGCCAGCAGCCCGCGATACAAGGGGAGTAATGAGCAGTTCTTC. Translating gives CASSPRYKGSNEQFF.

This clonotype was detected a few times. This chain joins TRBV7-3 and TRBJ2-1; 9 nucleotides agree with TRBD2. CDR1 is SGHTA, CDR2 FQGTGA, per germline. Trimming removed 4 bases from V and 8 bases from J; junction bases left unmatched: 9. The CDR3 has 15 amino acids. For the CDR3, the DNA is TGTGCCAGCAGCTCAGGGACTAGCTTCTTCGATGAGCAGTTCTTC. Translated, it gives CASSSGTSFFDEQFF. Looking up the rest from reference TRBV7-3 and TRBJ2-1 gives the full variable domain: GAGVSQTPSNKVTEKGKYVELRCDPISGHTALYWYRQSLGQGPEFLIYFQGTGAADDSGLPNDRFFAVRPEGSVSTLKIQRTERGDSAVYLCASSSGTSFFDEQFFGPGTRLTVL.

Worth noting for this clonotype: One base away lies a much larger clone, so this may be a sequencing read error. V gene TRBV10-3 combines with J gene TRBJ2-5, with D hard to call. CDR3 length equals 13 residues. Germline V gene lookup returns CDR1 ENHRY and CDR2 SYGVKD. The CDR3 DNA reads TGTGCCATCAGTGAGGGAGCCCAAGAGACCCGGTACTTC. This gives the protein CAISEGAQETRYF.

The chain recombines TRBV5-6 with TRBJ2-7; D not resolved. The CDR3 is 12 amino acids. Germline lookup yields CDR1 SGHDT and CDR2 YYEEEE. With 2 bases removed from V and 7 bases from J, the gap between germline ends came to 10 bases. The CDR3 sequence: CASSFGAQEQYF. In DNA, the CDR3 is TGTGCCAGCAGCTTTGGAGCGCAGGAGCAGTACTTC.

The chain uses TRBV16 and TRBJ1-1, with 7 bases that match TRBD1. Germline CDR1 is KGHSY and CDR2 is FQNENV. CDR3 length: 15 amino acids. V was clipped by 4 bases and J by 4 bases; unmatched bases: 9. Written as DNA, the CDR3 is TGTGCCAGCAGCCTGAGGGGGCCTACAGGCACTGAAGCTTTCTTT. Amino acid sequence: CASSLRGPTGTEAFF.